The T cell receptor (beta chain) described here comes from a study of CD8 T cells in Susac syndrome. Reverse transcription of about 0.45 to 1 ug RNA was carried out with random hexamers. TCRdb re-analysed the immunoSEQ multiplex PCR reads in MiXCR, keeping a single row per CDR3 protein. The table shows approximately 190,000 distinct CDR3 sequences, with 75% to 95% occurring only once. The CDR3 consists of 14 residues. Trimming stripped 2 bases from V and 5 bases from J, with 11 bases between. Germline lookup yields CDR1 SGDLS and CDR2 YYNGEE. Sequenced: CD4+ T cells from PBMCs. V and J are TRBV9 and TRBJ2-1, with D perhaps matching TRBD2 (5 bases). This clonotype was obtained from a human donor with Susac syndrome. The CDR3 coding sequence is TGTGCCAGCAGCGTTAGGTCGAGGGACAATGAGCAGTTCTTC. This codes for CASSVRSRDNEQFF.